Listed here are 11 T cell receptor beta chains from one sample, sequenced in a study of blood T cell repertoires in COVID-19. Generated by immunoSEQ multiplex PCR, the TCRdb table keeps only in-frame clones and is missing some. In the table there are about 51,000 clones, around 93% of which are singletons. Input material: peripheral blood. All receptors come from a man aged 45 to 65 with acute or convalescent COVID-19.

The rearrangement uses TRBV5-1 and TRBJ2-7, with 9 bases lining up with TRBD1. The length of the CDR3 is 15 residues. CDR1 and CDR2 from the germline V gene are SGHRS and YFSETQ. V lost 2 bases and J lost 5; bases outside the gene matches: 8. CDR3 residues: CASSLPGQGLNEQYF. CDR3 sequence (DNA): TGCGCCAGCAGCTTACCGGGACAGGGACTTAACGAGCAGTACTTC. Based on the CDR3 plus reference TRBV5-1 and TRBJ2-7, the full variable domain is KAGVTQTPRYLIKTRGQQVTLSCSPISGHRSVSWYQQTPGQGLQFLFEYFSETQRNKGNFPGRFSGRQFSNSRSEMNVSTLELGDSALYLCASSLPGQGLNEQYFGPGTRLTVT.

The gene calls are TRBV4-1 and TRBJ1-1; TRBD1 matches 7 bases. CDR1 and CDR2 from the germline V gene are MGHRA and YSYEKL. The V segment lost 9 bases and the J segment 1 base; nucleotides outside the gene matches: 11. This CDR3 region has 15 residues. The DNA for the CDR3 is TGCGCCAGTCGGACCCGGGACAGCGAGAACACTGAAGCTTTCTTT. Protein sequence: CASRTRDSENTEAFF.

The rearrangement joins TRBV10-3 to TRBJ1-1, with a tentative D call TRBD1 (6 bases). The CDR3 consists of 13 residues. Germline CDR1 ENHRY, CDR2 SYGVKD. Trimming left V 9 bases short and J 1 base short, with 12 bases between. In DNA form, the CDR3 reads TGTGCCATTGCTTACAGGGAGAACACTGAAGCTTTCTTT. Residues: CAIAYRENTEAFF.

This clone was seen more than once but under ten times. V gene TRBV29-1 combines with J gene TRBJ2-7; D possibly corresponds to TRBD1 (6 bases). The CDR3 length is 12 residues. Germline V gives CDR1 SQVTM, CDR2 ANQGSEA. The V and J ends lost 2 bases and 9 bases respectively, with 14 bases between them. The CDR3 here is CSVELTGNRQYF. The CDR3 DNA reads TGCAGCGTTGAACTAACAGGGAACAGGCAGTACTTC.

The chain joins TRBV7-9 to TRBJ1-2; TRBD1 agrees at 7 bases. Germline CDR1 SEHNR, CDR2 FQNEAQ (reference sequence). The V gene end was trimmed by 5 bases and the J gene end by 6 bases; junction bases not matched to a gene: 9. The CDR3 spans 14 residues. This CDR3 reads CASSLLEGGDGYTF. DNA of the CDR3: TGTGCCAGCAGCCTCCTTGAAGGGGGCGATGGCTACACCTTC.

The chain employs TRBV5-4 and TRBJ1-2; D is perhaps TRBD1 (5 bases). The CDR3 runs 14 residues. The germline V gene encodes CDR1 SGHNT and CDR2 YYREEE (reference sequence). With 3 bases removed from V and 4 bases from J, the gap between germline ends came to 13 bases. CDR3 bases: TGTGCCAGCAGCTCAGGGAGGGAGGCCTATGGCTACACCTTC. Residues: CASSSGREAYGYTF. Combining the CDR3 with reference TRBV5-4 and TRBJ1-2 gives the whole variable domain ETGVTQSPTHLIKTRGQQVTLRCSSQSGHNTVSWYQQALGQGPQFIFQYYREEENGRGNFPPRFSGLQFPNYSSELNVNALELDDSALYLCASSSGREAYGYTFGSGTRLTVV.

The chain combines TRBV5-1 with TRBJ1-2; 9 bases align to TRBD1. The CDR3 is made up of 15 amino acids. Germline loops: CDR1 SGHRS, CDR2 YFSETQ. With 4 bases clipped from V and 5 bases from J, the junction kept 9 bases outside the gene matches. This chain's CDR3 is CASSGTGTVRYGYTF. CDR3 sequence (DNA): TGCGCCAGCAGCGGGACAGGGACGGTCCGGTATGGCTACACCTTC.

In nucleotides, the CDR3 is TGTGCCTGGACTAAACTAGCGGGGGTGGCAGATACGCAGTATTTT. It translates to CAWTKLAGVADTQYF. The chain recombines TRBV30 with TRBJ2-3; 11 bases fit TRBD2. CDR1 GTSNPN and CDR2 SVGIG come from the germline V gene (reference sequence). The V and J ends lost 4 bases and 4 bases, in that order; junction bases with no gene match: 7. The CDR3 is 15 residues long.

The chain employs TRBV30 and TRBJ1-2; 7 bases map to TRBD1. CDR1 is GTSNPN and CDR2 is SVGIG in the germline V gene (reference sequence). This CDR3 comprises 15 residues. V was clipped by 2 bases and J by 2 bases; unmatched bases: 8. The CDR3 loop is CAWSTGTEPNYGYTF. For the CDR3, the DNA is TGTGCCTGGAGTACTGGGACAGAACCGAACTATGGCTACACCTTC.

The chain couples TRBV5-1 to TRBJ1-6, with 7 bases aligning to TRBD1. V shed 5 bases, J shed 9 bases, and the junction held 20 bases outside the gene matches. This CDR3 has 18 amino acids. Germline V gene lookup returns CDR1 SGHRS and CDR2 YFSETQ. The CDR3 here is CASSFRGTGVEGGSPLHF. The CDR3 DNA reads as TGCGCCAGCAGTTTCCGTGGTACAGGGGTTGAGGGGGGTTCACCCCTCCACTTT.

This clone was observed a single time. CDR3 DNA sequence: TGTGCCAGTAGCATTACTGAGAATAGCAATCAGCCCCAGCATTTT. Translation gives CASSITENSNQPQHF. The chain couples TRBV19 to TRBJ1-5; no definite D call. V lost 6 bases to trimming and J lost 0 bases, with 12 bases between them. CDR1 is LNHDA, CDR2 SQIVND, per germline (reference sequence). The CDR3 has 15 residues.